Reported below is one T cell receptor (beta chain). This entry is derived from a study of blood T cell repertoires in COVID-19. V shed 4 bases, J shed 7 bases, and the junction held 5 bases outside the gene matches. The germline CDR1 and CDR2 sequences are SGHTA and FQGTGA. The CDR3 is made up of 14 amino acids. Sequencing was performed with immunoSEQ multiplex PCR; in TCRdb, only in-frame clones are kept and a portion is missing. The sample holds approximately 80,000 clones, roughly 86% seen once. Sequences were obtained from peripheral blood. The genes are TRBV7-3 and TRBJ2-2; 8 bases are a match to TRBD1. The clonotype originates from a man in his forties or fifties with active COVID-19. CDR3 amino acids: CASSYSGGSGELFF. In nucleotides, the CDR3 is TGTGCCAGCAGCTACTCAGGGGGCAGCGGGGAGCTGTTTTTT.